This T cell receptor (beta chain) emerged from a study of shared clonotypes between healthy human individuals. The wider study: The cohort comprised a couple of women and a few men. Their ages spanned 18 to 49 years.

CDR3 length: 22 residues. J was trimmed by 3 bases and V by 0 bases; bases with no gene match: 15. From germline, CDR1 is SGDLS and CDR2 YYNGEE. Authors' data handling: ImmunoSEQ yielded junction-only sequences lacking quality scores, so filtering differed. Clones were sequenced by immunoSEQ multiplex PCR, and TCRdb holds only the in-frame ones, with some missing. That table furnishes V, J and clone size, whereas the DNA furnished D and trimming. The table records about 590,000 clones, around 95% of them present only once. CD8 cells regarded as naive lacked CD45RO, were positively chosen for CCR7, and omitted terminally differentiated effector memory CD45RA+ cells. Everyone who donated was a Caucasian adult who lived in Nashville, Tennessee.

The chain joins TRBV9 to TRBJ2-2, with 15 bases that match TRBD2. The sequenced sample consisted of naive CD8+ T cells sorted from blood. This TCR came from a woman between 25 and 40 years old in good health. Here the CDR3 reads CASSVVRQGPGLAGGYTGELFF. CDR3 nucleotide sequence: TGTGCCAGCAGCGTAGTAAGACAGGGTCCGGGACTAGCGGGAGGATACACCGGGGAGCTGTTTTTT.